The clone carrying this T cell receptor (beta chain) was detected only a few times. This sample is part of a study of T-cell memory formation after mild COVID-19. CDR3 length: 13 amino acids. V shed 5 bases and J shed 7 bases, with 12 bases lying between them. TCRdb fed the 5' RACE reads into MiXCR, producing one record per CDR3 protein. Counted here are 360,000 or so distinct CDR3 sequences, 28% occurring once; the ten biggest clones make up roughly 14%. What was sequenced was PBMCs or a T cell subset sorted from them (not recorded which). This chain uses TRBV12-3 or TRBV12-4 with TRBJ1-5; D possibly corresponds to TRBD1 (6 bases). This clonotype originated in an adult woman who had mild COVID-19 (a few samples of this study predate the infection). Cell type and time point are not known. CDR3 sequence reads: CASSPTGQQPQHF. The CDR3 bases are TGTGCCAGCAGTCCGACGGGACAACAGCCCCAGCATTTT.